A selection of T cell receptor beta chains follows, all from one sample in a study of blood T cell repertoires in COVID-19. Profiling relied on immunoSEQ multiplex PCR, and the TCRdb table lists in-frame clones only, not all of them. The sample lists about 150,000 clones; around 84% were seen once. The specimen sequenced was peripheral blood. The receptors stem from a woman aged 50 to 60 with acute or convalescent COVID-19. CDR3s include the opening cysteine and the closing phenylalanine or tryptophan. Each record gives: clone size, V gene, D gene, J gene, CDR3 protein, CDR3 DNA. A D gene is named only where the DNA matches it firmly. Not every row has a clone size; where given, it reads once, few, many or a size class.

NA	TRBV18	NA	TRBJ1-6	CASSPPGSPLHF	TGTGCCAGCTCACCCCCCGGTTCACCCCTCCACTTT
NA	TRBV6-5	NA	TRBJ1-3	CASSLAGGRKWYF	TGTGCCAGCAGTCTAGCTGGTGGCCGAAAATGGTATTTT
NA	TRBV7-2	NA	TRBJ1-2	CASSPADSGGYTF	TGTGCCAGCAGCCCAGCGGACAGCGGTGGCTACACCTTC
NA	TRBV28	NA	TRBJ1-2	CASSLPGVNYGYTF	TGTGCCAGCAGCTTGCCGGGGGTTAACTATGGCTACACCTTC
NA	TRBV2	TRBD1	TRBJ1-5	CASTGTGENQPQHF	TGTGCCAGTACCGGGACAGGGGAGAATCAGCCCCAGCATTTT
few	TRBV4-3	NA	TRBJ2-4	CASSQDRPVNIQYF	TGCGCCAGCAGCCAAGACAGGCCGGTAAACATTCAGTACTTC
NA	TRBV18	NA	TRBJ1-6	CASSIADVGTSPLHF	TGTGCCAGCTCAATAGCGGATGTTGGTACATCACCCCTCCACTTT
few	TRBV6-1	NA	TRBJ1-2	CASSENPRVNYGYTF	TGTGCCAGCAGTGAAAACCCTAGAGTTAACTATGGCTACACCTTC
NA	TRBV27	TRBD2	TRBJ2-7	CASSATGGVSYEQYF	TGTGCCAGCAGTGCTACGGGGGGTGTCTCCTACGAGCAGTACTTC
NA	TRBV29-1	TRBD1	TRBJ1-2	CSVPTGADYGYTF	TGCAGCGTCCCGACAGGGGCGGACTATGGCTACACCTTC
NA	TRBV3-1/TRBV3-2	TRBD2	TRBJ2-7	CASSPTSATYEQYF	TGTGCCAGCAGCCCGACTAGCGCGACCTACGAGCAGTACTTC
NA	TRBV7-3	NA	TRBJ2-7	CASSPSGGLNEQYF	TGTGCCAGCAGCCCCTCGGGGGGCCTGAACGAGCAGTACTTC
NA	TRBV21-1	NA	TRBJ2-3	CASSFAGTSGNTDTQYF	TGTGCCAGCAGCTTTGCAGGGACTAGCGGGAACACAGATACGCAGTATTTT
NA	TRBV21-1	NA	TRBJ2-5	CASSNTGEEFGETQYF	TGTGCCAGCAGCAATACAGGGGAGGAATTCGGAGAGACCCAGTACTTC
few	TRBV14	NA	TRBJ2-7	CASSQSGVEQYF	TGTGCCAGCAGCCAATCAGGGGTCGAGCAGTACTTC
few	TRBV6-1	TRBD1	TRBJ1-5	CASSEGAGTEEQHF	TGTGCCAGCAGTGAAGGGGCCGGGACAGAGGAGCAGCATTTT
NA	TRBV9	TRBD1	TRBJ2-2	CASSVGALTGGGRTGELFF	TGTGCCAGCAGCGTAGGGGCTTTGACAGGGGGCGGTAGAACCGGGGAGCTGTTTTTT
NA	TRBV7-2	TRBD1	TRBJ2-7	CASTDRGRDEQYF	TGTGCCAGCACAGACAGGGGGCGAGACGAGCAGTACTTC
NA	TRBV19	NA	TRBJ2-2	CASSSAARVSNTGELFF	TGTGCCAGTAGTTCAGCCGCCAGGGTCTCCAACACCGGGGAGCTGTTTTTT
NA	TRBV9	NA	TRBJ1-2	CASSPVRGNYGYTF	TGTGCCAGCAGCCCGGTTAGGGGTAACTATGGCTACACCTTC
NA	TRBV2	TRBD1	TRBJ2-1	CASSDGTGGPNEQFF	TGTGCCAGCAGTGATGGGACAGGGGGACCCAATGAGCAGTTCTTC
NA	TRBV5-1	NA	TRBJ1-2	CASSLGGRAYGYTF	TGCGCCAGCAGCTTGGGGGGCAGGGCCTATGGCTACACCTTC
NA	TRBV29-1	TRBD2	TRBJ2-7	CSVRTSRSYEQYF	TGCAGCGTTCGGACTAGCAGATCCTACGAGCAGTACTTC
NA	TRBV6-2/TRBV6-3	NA	TRBJ2-5	CASSRGGLYQETQYF	TGTGCCAGCAGTCGCGGGGGCTTGTACCAAGAGACCCAGTACTTC
NA	TRBV5-1	NA	TRBJ1-2	CASSNEGQGYGYTF	TGCGCCAGCAGCAACGAGGGCCAAGGCTATGGCTACACCTTC
NA	TRBV13	TRBD2	TRBJ2-7	CASSRPSGRDEQYF	TGTGCCAGCAGCCGACCGAGCGGGAGGGACGAGCAGTACTTC
NA	TRBV6-2/TRBV6-3	TRBD2	TRBJ2-1	CASSKMRREGLGEQFF	TGTGCCAGCAGTAAGATGCGGCGGGAGGGCCTCGGTGAGCAGTTCTTC
NA	TRBV18	TRBD2	TRBJ2-7	CASSQISGPNEQYF	TGTGCCAGCTCACAAATTAGCGGGCCTAACGAGCAGTACTTC
NA	TRBV7-9	NA	TRBJ1-2	CASSLALSSRGYTF	TGTGCCAGCAGCTTAGCGCTGAGTTCCCGGGGCTACACCTTC
NA	TRBV5-1	TRBD1	TRBJ1-1	CASSLDQGARTEAFF	TGCGCCAGCAGCTTGGATCAGGGGGCAAGAACTGAAGCTTTCTTT
NA	TRBV20-1	NA	TRBJ2-5	CSAERLETQYF	TGCAGTGCTGAGCGACTCGAGACCCAGTACTTC
NA	TRBV18	TRBD1	TRBJ1-5	CASQGQVNQPQHF	TGTGCCAGCCAGGGACAGGTCAATCAGCCCCAGCATTTT
NA	TRBV19	NA	TRBJ2-5	CASSGGLKETQYF	TGTGCCAGTAGTGGGGGGTTGAAAGAGACCCAGTACTTC
NA	TRBV5-1	TRBD1	TRBJ1-4	CASSLTGGSYEKLFF	TGCGCCAGCAGCTTGACAGGGGGGTCTTATGAAAAACTGTTTTTT
NA	TRBV7-2	TRBD2	TRBJ2-1	CASSRASGTYNEQFF	TGTGCCAGCAGCCGGGCTAGCGGGACCTACAATGAGCAGTTCTTC
NA	TRBV5-1	NA	TRBJ2-5	CATHRSPGAQETQYF	TGCGCCACCCACCGGTCCCCCGGAGCCCAAGAGACCCAGTACTTC
NA	TRBV5-4	NA	TRBJ1-2	CASSLFRVTIDGYTF	TGTGCCAGCAGCTTGTTTCGGGTCACCATCGATGGCTACACCTTC
NA	TRBV19	NA	TRBJ1-5	CASSIDWQGSNQPQHF	TGTGCCAGTAGTATAGATTGGCAGGGTTCCAATCAGCCCCAGCATTTT
NA	TRBV28	TRBD2	TRBJ2-7	CASSSPGLAVTYEQYF	TGTGCCAGCAGTTCACCGGGACTAGCGGTTACCTACGAGCAGTACTTC
NA	TRBV4-3	NA	TRBJ2-1	CASSQVWAYNEQFF	TGCGCCAGCAGCCAAGTCTGGGCTTACAATGAGCAGTTCTTC
NA	TRBV28	TRBD1	TRBJ2-3	CASSQTGDSTDTQYF	TGTGCCAGCAGCCAGACAGGGGATAGCACAGATACGCAGTATTTT
NA	TRBV2	TRBD2	TRBJ2-5	CATHAGGETQYF	TGTGCCACCCACGCGGGGGGAGAGACCCAGTACTTC
NA	TRBV5-5	NA	TRBJ2-5	CASSLGVAGWETQYF	TGTGCCAGCAGCTTGGGCGTGGCGGGGTGGGAGACCCAGTACTTC
few	TRBV5-1	TRBD1	TRBJ1-4	CASSSDRRNEKLFF	TGCGCCAGCAGCTCGGACAGGAGGAATGAAAAACTGTTTTTT
NA	TRBV6-4	TRBD2	TRBJ2-3	CARACGRAVDTQYF	TGTGCCAGGGCTTGTGGGAGGGCCGTAGATACGCAGTATTTT
NA	TRBV2	TRBD1	TRBJ1-3	CASSAGQGAGNTIYF	TGTGCCAGCAGTGCAGGACAGGGGGCTGGAAACACCATATATTTT
NA	TRBV7-2	NA	TRBJ2-7	CASSLVGGHEQYF	TGTGCCAGCAGCTTAGTCGGCGGCCACGAGCAGTACTTC
once	TRBV19	NA	TRBJ1-2	CASSHGQPRNYGYTF	TGTGCCAGTAGTCACGGACAGCCACGAAACTATGGCTACACCTTC
NA	TRBV27	NA	TRBJ1-6	CASSLGQKNSPLHF	TGTGCCAGCAGTTTAGGACAAAAGAATTCACCCCTCCACTTT
NA	TRBV19	TRBD1	TRBJ2-7	CATVGQSAYEQYF	TGTGCCACCGTGGGACAGTCGGCCTACGAGCAGTACTTC
NA	TRBV4-1	TRBD1	TRBJ2-4	CASSQDWDRGDIQYF	TGCGCCAGCAGCCAAGATTGGGACAGGGGAGACATTCAGTACTTC
NA	TRBV4-3	NA	TRBJ1-6	CASSQDTSSDNSPLHF	TGCGCCAGCAGCCAAGACACTTCCAGCGATAATTCACCCCTCCACTTT
NA	TRBV7-2	NA	TRBJ1-4	CASSLDRTTNEKLFF	TGTGCCAGCAGCTTAGACAGAACAACTAATGAAAAACTGTTTTTT
NA	TRBV3-1/TRBV3-2	NA	TRBJ2-3	CASSRVGATDTQYF	TGTGCCAGCAGCCGGGTAGGGGCCACAGATACGCAGTATTTT
NA	TRBV7-2	TRBD1	TRBJ2-6	CASSPGTVNVLTF	TGTGCCAGCAGCCCAGGGACAGTCAACGTCCTGACTTTC
NA	TRBV5-1	TRBD1	TRBJ2-3	CASSSWQGQSTDTQYF	TGCGCCAGCAGCTCGTGGCAGGGACAGAGCACAGATACGCAGTATTTT
NA	TRBV6-2/TRBV6-3	NA	TRBJ1-1	CASSYSIPAEAFF	TGTGCCAGCAGTTACTCGATACCAGCGGAAGCTTTCTTT
NA	TRBV2	TRBD2	TRBJ2-1	CASLAGPIRTNYDEQFF	TGTGCCAGCCTAGCGGGACCCATTCGCACTAATTACGATGAGCAGTTCTTC